These 2 T cell receptor beta chains were all obtained from the same sample, sequenced in a study of cytomegalovirus exposure and HLA in healthy donors. This PCR relied on a set of 60 Vbeta primers and 13 Jbeta primers. Libraries were prepared by immunoSEQ multiplex PCR; TCRdb keeps only in-frame clonotypes and omits some of them. The data contain 90,000 to 150,000 clones, 63% of them seen just once; the ten biggest clones take up 10%. The sequenced sample was PBMCs. The receptors shown here come from a man aged 35 to 55 in good health and CMV-seropositive.

The rearrangement links TRBV4-3 to TRBJ2-2, with a possible D match to TRBD1 (5 bases). In germline, CDR1 is LGHNA, CDR2 YSLEER. Trimming pared 3 bases from V and 6 bases from J, leaving 11 bases between. The CDR3 has 14 amino acids. The CDR3 nucleotides read TGCGCCAGCAGCCATACTAAAGGGGCCGGGGAGCTGTTTTTT. Translation: CASSHTKGAGELFF.

The rearrangement links TRBV25-1 to TRBJ2-3; 10 positions match TRBD2. Unmatched junction bases numbered 1, after V lost 4 bases and J lost 6 bases. Germline V gives CDR1 MGHDK, CDR2 SYGVNS. This CDR3 comprises 13 residues. CDR3 coding DNA: TGTGCCAGCAGTGTAGCGGGAGGCGATACGCAGTATTTT. Translated, it gives CASSVAGGDTQYF.